Listed below are T cell receptor beta chains from one sample, sequenced in a study of blood T cell repertoires in COVID-19. Here immunoSEQ multiplex PCR was the method, and the copy in TCRdb shows in-frame clones only, minus some. The sample contains fewer than 250,000 clones, 85% to 90% of which appear only once. The specimen sequenced was PBMCs or T cells enriched from blood (not recorded which). The receptors were gathered from a middle-aged woman in a cohort exposed to, infected with or recovered from COVID-19 (not recorded which). Both conserved end residues are part of each CDR3. Each record gives: J gene, clone size, D gene, V gene, CDR3 protein, CDR3 DNA. D genes are given only for firm matches. The size of a clone is reported for some rows only, either as once, few or many, or as a class for expanded clones.

J: TRBJ1-2; size: -; D: -; V: TRBV4-1; CDR3: CASSQETTPGGYGYTF; DNA: TGCGCCAGCAGCCAAGAAACAACACCCGGGGGCTATGGCTACACCTTC
J: TRBJ2-3; size: -; D: TRBD2; V: TRBV3-1/TRBV3-2; CDR3: CASSQELAGVSDTQYF; DNA: TGTGCCAGCAGCCAAGAACTAGCGGGAGTCTCCGATACGCAGTATTTT
J: TRBJ1-2; size: few; D: -; V: TRBV7-2; CDR3: CASSLVRANYGYTF; DNA: TGTGCCAGCAGCTTAGTCCGGGCTAACTATGGCTACACCTTC
J: TRBJ2-5; size: -; D: TRBD1; V: TRBV12-3/TRBV12-4; CDR3: CASVDRAGETQYF; DNA: TGTGCCAGCGTGGACAGGGCAGGGGAGACCCAGTACTTC
J: TRBJ2-3; size: -; D: -; V: TRBV5-6; CDR3: CASSLVGRTSTDTQYF; DNA: TGTGCCAGCAGCTTGGTAGGTAGGACTAGCACAGATACGCAGTATTTT
J: TRBJ1-6; size: -; D: -; V: TRBV30; CDR3: CAWSVDRLLHF; DNA: TGTGCCTGGAGTGTAGACAGACTCCTCCACTTT
J: TRBJ2-5; size: -; D: TRBD2; V: TRBV24-1; CDR3: CATSATGREAETQYF; DNA: TGTGCCACCAGTGCCACGGGCCGGGAGGCAGAGACCCAGTACTTC
J: TRBJ2-1; size: -; D: TRBD2; V: TRBV6-5; CDR3: CASSLAGEQFF; DNA: TGTGCCAGCAGTCTAGCGGGGGAGCAGTTCTTC
J: TRBJ2-3; size: -; D: -; V: TRBV10-3; CDR3: CAIREAQGRTDTQYF; DNA: TGTGCCATCAGGGAAGCACAGGGTCGCACAGATACGCAGTATTTT
J: TRBJ2-7; size: few; D: -; V: TRBV23-1; CDR3: CASSRSSVSSYEQYF; DNA: TGCGCCAGCAGTCGGAGCAGTGTTAGCTCCTACGAGCAGTACTTC
J: TRBJ1-2; size: -; D: TRBD1; V: TRBV4-1; CDR3: CASSQSRDRVYGYTF; DNA: TGCGCCAGCAGCCAGTCCCGGGACAGGGTCTATGGCTACACCTTC
J: TRBJ2-7; size: -; D: TRBD1; V: TRBV18; CDR3: CASSLGTGPSYEQYF; DNA: TGTGCCAGCTCACTCGGGACAGGCCCGTCCTACGAGCAGTACTTC
J: TRBJ2-2; size: -; D: -; V: TRBV11-2; CDR3: CASSQTRVGELFF; DNA: TGTGCCAGCAGTCAAACTAGGGTCGGGGAGCTGTTTTTT
J: TRBJ2-1; size: -; D: TRBD2; V: TRBV4-1; CDR3: CASSQVLASGSYEQFF; DNA: TGCGCCAGCAGCCAAGTATTAGCTAGCGGGAGTTATGAGCAGTTCTTC
J: TRBJ2-7; size: -; D: -; V: TRBV27; CDR3: CASSLSHRYYEQYF; DNA: TGTGCCAGCAGTTTATCGCACAGGTACTACGAGCAGTACTTC
J: TRBJ1-1; size: -; D: -; V: TRBV6-6; CDR3: CASSGRGTEAFF; DNA: TGTGCCAGCAGTGGTAGGGGTACTGAAGCTTTCTTT
J: TRBJ2-5; size: -; D: TRBD2; V: TRBV24-1; CDR3: CATSDEGLAEQETQYF; DNA: TGTGCCACCAGTGATGAGGGACTAGCAGAACAAGAGACCCAGTACTTC
J: TRBJ1-1; size: few; D: -; V: TRBV2; CDR3: CASSEYPPASGNTEAFF; DNA: TGTGCCAGCAGTGAATATCCCCCTGCGTCTGGGAACACTGAAGCTTTCTTT
J: TRBJ2-1; size: -; D: -; V: TRBV27; CDR3: CASSWLGYNEQFF; DNA: TGTGCCAGCAGTTGGCTAGGTTACAATGAGCAGTTCTTC
J: TRBJ1-2; size: -; D: -; V: TRBV7-6; CDR3: CASSLTGASYGYTF; DNA: TGTGCCAGCAGCTTGACAGGAGCGAGTTATGGCTACACCTTC
J: TRBJ2-2; size: -; D: -; V: TRBV5-1; CDR3: CASSLAYTGELFF; DNA: TGCGCCAGCAGCTTGGCTTACACCGGGGAGCTGTTTTTT
J: TRBJ1-2; size: once; D: TRBD1; V: TRBV19; CDR3: CASSIETGYDSGYTF; DNA: TGTGCCAGTAGTATAGAGACAGGGTATGACTCTGGCTACACCTTC
J: TRBJ1-3; size: -; D: -; V: TRBV11-2; CDR3: CASSFHRDKVGRGTIYF; DNA: TGTGCCAGCAGCTTCCACCGGGACAAAGTAGGCCGAGGCACCATATATTTT